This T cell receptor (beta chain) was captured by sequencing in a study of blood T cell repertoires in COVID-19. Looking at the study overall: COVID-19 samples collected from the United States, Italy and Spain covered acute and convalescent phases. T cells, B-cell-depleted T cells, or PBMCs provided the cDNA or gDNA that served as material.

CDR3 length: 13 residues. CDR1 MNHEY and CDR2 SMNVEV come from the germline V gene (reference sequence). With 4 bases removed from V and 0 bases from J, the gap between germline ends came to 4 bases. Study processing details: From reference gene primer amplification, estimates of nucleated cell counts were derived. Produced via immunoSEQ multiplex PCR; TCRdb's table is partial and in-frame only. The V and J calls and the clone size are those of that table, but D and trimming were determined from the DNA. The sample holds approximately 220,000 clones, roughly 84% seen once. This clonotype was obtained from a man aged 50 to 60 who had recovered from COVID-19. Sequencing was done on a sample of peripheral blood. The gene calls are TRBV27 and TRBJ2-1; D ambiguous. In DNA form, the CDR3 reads TGTGCCAGCAGTTCAGGCTCCTACAATGAGCAGTTCTTC. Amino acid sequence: CASSSGSYNEQFF.